A selection of T cell receptor beta chains follows, all from one sample in a study of cytomegalovirus exposure and HLA in healthy donors. The data were produced by immunoSEQ multiplex PCR, yet TCRdb's version contains in-frame clones alone and is incomplete. This table has 97,000 or so clones, more than 75% appearing once. Sample: PBMCs. Source of these receptors: a man aged 18 to 29 in good health and CMV-seropositive. Both conserved end residues are part of each CDR3. The D gene is left open where the match is weak. A clone size is listed for some rows: how often the clone was seen (once, few, many), or a class if it is expanded.

D gene | J gene | V gene | clone size | CDR3 DNA | CDR3 protein
- | TRBJ2-4 | TRBV5-6 | - | TGTGCCAGCAGCTTGAGGGCTAGCTGGATTCAGTACTTC | CASSLRASWIQYF
TRBD1 | TRBJ2-2 | TRBV2 | once | TGTGCCAGCAGTCCGGACAGGGGAGGCACCGGGGAGCTGTTTTTT | CASSPDRGGTGELFF
- | TRBJ1-5 | TRBV19 | - | TGTGCCAGTAGTCTCCCACGCCGCAGGGTTAGCAATCAGCCCCAGCATTTT | CASSLPRRRVSNQPQHF
- | TRBJ1-1 | TRBV4-1 | - | TGCGCCAGCAGCCAATACCTTTACGACCGGGACACGAACACTGAAGCTTTCTTT | CASSQYLYDRDTNTEAFF
TRBD2 | TRBJ2-1 | TRBV7-3 | - | TGTGCCAGCAGCTCGACTAGCGGGGGGTACAATGAGCAGTTCTTC | CASSSTSGGYNEQFF
TRBD1 | TRBJ1-1 | TRBV6-5 | once | TGTGCCAGCAGTTACTTAGGACAGGTGAACACTGAAGCTTTCTTT | CASSYLGQVNTEAFF
- | TRBJ2-2 | TRBV27 | - | TGTGCCAGCAGTTTATCGGGCAGGGTTGAGACCGGGGAGCTGTTTTTT | CASSLSGRVETGELFF
- | TRBJ2-5 | TRBV19 | once | TGTGCCAGTAGTTCAAGACAGAGACAAGAGACCCAGTACTTC | CASSSRQRQETQYF
TRBD1 | TRBJ1-1 | TRBV10-3 | - | TGTGCCATCAGTGGGACAGGGGGGGCGACTGAAGCTTTCTTT | CAISGTGGATEAFF
TRBD2 | TRBJ2-5 | TRBV10-1 | - | TGCGCCAGCAGAGGGGGACTAGTCCGTGAGACCCAGTACTTC | CASRGGLVRETQYF
TRBD1 | TRBJ2-7 | TRBV5-6 | - | TGTGCCAGCAGCTTGGTGCACCCGGGACAGTGGGTCTACGAGCAGTACTTC | CASSLVHPGQWVYEQYF
TRBD1 | TRBJ2-1 | TRBV9 | - | TGTGCCAGCAGCGTCCAGGGGGCCAACAATGAGCAGTTCTTC | CASSVQGANNEQFF
- | TRBJ2-4 | TRBV4-3 | - | TGCGCCAGCAGCCCGCAACAAATGCTAGCCAAAAACATTCAGTACTTC | CASSPQQMLAKNIQYF
TRBD1 | TRBJ1-2 | TRBV27 | - | TGTGCCAGCAGTTTATTTGCCCCAGGGGGCGCCGATGGCTACACCTTC | CASSLFAPGGADGYTF
- | TRBJ1-1 | TRBV25-1 | - | TGTGCCAGCTTTGCCCGGGGTGCTTTCTTT | CASFARGAFF
- | TRBJ2-7 | TRBV27 | - | TGTGCCAGCAGTTTTCGGGGAGGGGACAGGCCCTACGAGCAGTACTTC | CASSFRGGDRPYEQYF
TRBD2 | TRBJ2-1 | TRBV5-1 | once | TGCGCCAGCAGCGCCTTGACTAGCGGGGACTACAATGAGCAGTTCTTC | CASSALTSGDYNEQFF
- | TRBJ2-4 | TRBV18 | - | TGTGCCAGCTCACCTTGGGGGGGGCGGACCAAAAACATTCAGTACTTC | CASSPWGGRTKNIQYF
TRBD1 | TRBJ1-6 | TRBV6-5 | - | TGTGCCAGCAGTTTCTCACAGGGGTCCTATAATTCACCCCTCCACTTT | CASSFSQGSYNSPLHF
- | TRBJ1-1 | TRBV6-5 | - | TGTGCCTGTCGTCTTGGGCGTTTCACTGAAGCTTTCTTT | CACRLGRFTEAFF
TRBD1 | TRBJ2-1 | TRBV29-1 | - | TGCAGCGTTGATTCCGGGGACAGGGTCAATGAGCAGTTCTTC | CSVDSGDRVNEQFF
- | TRBJ2-7 | TRBV7-2 | - | TGTGCCAGCAGCGAGGGCCTCTACGAGCAGTACTTC | CASSEGLYEQYF
- | TRBJ1-1 | TRBV2 | - | TGTGCCAGCAGCCGGACTCTCGGGTCGAACACTGAAGCTTTCTTT | CASSRTLGSNTEAFF
TRBD2 | TRBJ2-5 | TRBV7-2 | - | TGTGCCAGCAGCTTAGCTAGCGGGGGGATCCAAGAGACCCAGTACTTC | CASSLASGGIQETQYF
TRBD2 | TRBJ2-7 | TRBV4-1 | - | TGCGCCAGCAGCCAGGACGGGACTAGCGGATACGAGCAGTACTTC | CASSQDGTSGYEQYF
TRBD1 | TRBJ2-7 | TRBV13 | - | TGTGCCAGCAGCTTGGGGACAGGGTATGGCGAGCAGTACTTC | CASSLGTGYGEQYF
TRBD2 | TRBJ2-3 | TRBV7-2 | - | TGTGCCAGCAGCCCAGTTCAAGCGGGAGGGCTCCTTGGCACAGATACGCAGTATTTT | CASSPVQAGGLLGTDTQYF
- | TRBJ1-4 | TRBV28 | - | TGTGCCAGCATACCCTCAGGGGAGGGTGAAAAACTGTTTTTT | CASIPSGEGEKLFF
- | TRBJ1-5 | TRBV7-9 | - | TGTGCCAGCAGCTTAGGACAGAGTCAGCCCCAGCATTTT | CASSLGQSQPQHF
- | TRBJ2-3 | TRBV9 | - | TGTGCCAGCAGCGTAGGAAGAGGGGCGGGGCGACCTGATACGCAGTATTTT | CASSVGRGAGRPDTQYF
- | TRBJ2-4 | TRBV2 | - | TGTGCCAGCAGTGAAAACAGTTTACTAGCCAAAAACATTCAGTACTTC | CASSENSLLAKNIQYF
TRBD2 | TRBJ2-5 | TRBV23-1 | - | TGCGCCAGCAGTCCCGATAACAGGACGAAAGGACTAGTTTGGTACCAAGAGACCCAGTACTTC | CASSPDNRTKGLVWYQETQYF
- | TRBJ1-6 | TRBV5-1 | - | TGCGCCAGCAGCTTGGAGGGGCCCTCCTCATATAATTCACCCCTCCACTTT | CASSLEGPSSYNSPLHF
TRBD1 | TRBJ2-7 | TRBV18 | - | TGTGCCAGCTCACGGTCCGGGACAGACACCTACGAGCAGTACTTC | CASSRSGTDTYEQYF
- | TRBJ2-1 | TRBV4-3 | - | TGCGCCAGCAGCCAAGACCTGTGGCGGAGCTCCTACAATGAGCAGTTCTTC | CASSQDLWRSSYNEQFF
- | TRBJ1-3 | TRBV14 | - | TGTGCCAGCAGGAAGGACTTAACTGGAAACACCATATATTTT | CASRKDLTGNTIYF
- | TRBJ2-1 | TRBV4-1 | - | TGCGCCAGCAGCCAAGAACTGGTGAATGAGCAGTTCTTC | CASSQELVNEQFF
TRBD2 | TRBJ2-7 | TRBV18 | - | TGTGCCAGCTCACCACCCGGGACTAGCGGCTTAAGGGAGCAGTACTTC | CASSPPGTSGLREQYF
TRBD2 | TRBJ2-3 | TRBV6-4 | - | TGTGCCAGCAGTGGGCTAGCGGGGTCAGATACGCAGTATTTT | CASSGLAGSDTQYF
- | TRBJ1-2 | TRBV14 | - | TGTGCCAGCAGGATCGGGACACCCGAATCCTATGGCTACACCTTC | CASRIGTPESYGYTF
- | TRBJ2-5 | TRBV7-3 | - | TGTGCCAGCAGCTTTTTACCGGGAATCCAAGAGACCCAGTACTTC | CASSFLPGIQETQYF
- | TRBJ2-2 | TRBV5-5 | - | TGTGCCAGCAGCTCAATCTCGACTCACACCGGGGAGCTGTTTTTT | CASSSISTHTGELFF
TRBD1 | TRBJ1-2 | TRBV28 | - | TGTGCCAGCAGTTTATGGACAGGGGGGAACTATGGCTACACCTTC | CASSLWTGGNYGYTF
TRBD1 | TRBJ1-1 | TRBV10-3 | - | TGTGCCATCAGTGAGCTGGCAGGGGGGACTGAAGCTTTCTTT | CAISELAGGTEAFF
TRBD1 | TRBJ1-6 | TRBV4-3 | - | TGCGCCAGCAGCCAATTGACAGGGTTCAATTCACCCCTCCACTTT | CASSQLTGFNSPLHF
- | TRBJ1-1 | TRBV5-4 | - | TGTGCCAGCAGCGCCGAGGGAGATAGGGTTGAAGCTTTCTTT | CASSAEGDRVEAFF
TRBD2 | TRBJ2-7 | TRBV6-5 | - | TGTGCCAGCAGTTACGAGACTAGCGGCTACGAGCAGTACTTC | CASSYETSGYEQYF
TRBD2 | TRBJ2-7 | TRBV7-9 | - | TGTGCCAGCACCATCGGGGCGGGAGGGTCCTACGAGCAGTACTTC | CASTIGAGGSYEQYF
- | TRBJ2-2 | TRBV29-1 | - | TGCAGCGTTGTAATCGGCGGGGAGCTGTTTTTT | CSVVIGGELFF
- | TRBJ2-1 | TRBV7-3 | - | TGTGCCAGCAGCTTAAGGCAGGGCAATGAGCAGTTCTTC | CASSLRQGNEQFF
- | TRBJ2-1 | TRBV7-3 | once | TGTGCCAGCAGCTTCACAGGGTCATACAATGAGCAGTTCTTC | CASSFTGSYNEQFF
TRBD1 | TRBJ2-3 | TRBV7-2 | - | TGTGCCAGCACCCTAACGGGACAGAGCACAGATACGCAGTATTTT | CASTLTGQSTDTQYF
- | TRBJ2-5 | TRBV5-1 | once | TGCGCCAGCAGCCCAGCAACTAGTGCACAAGAGACCCAGTACTTC | CASSPATSAQETQYF
TRBD2 | TRBJ2-3 | TRBV10-3 | - | TGTGCCATTATAGCGGGGGGATTCACAGATACGCAGTATTTT | CAIIAGGFTDTQYF
TRBD1 | TRBJ2-7 | TRBV5-4 | - | TGTGCCAGCAGCTTAGGACAGGGGGCCTACGAGCAGTACTTC | CASSLGQGAYEQYF